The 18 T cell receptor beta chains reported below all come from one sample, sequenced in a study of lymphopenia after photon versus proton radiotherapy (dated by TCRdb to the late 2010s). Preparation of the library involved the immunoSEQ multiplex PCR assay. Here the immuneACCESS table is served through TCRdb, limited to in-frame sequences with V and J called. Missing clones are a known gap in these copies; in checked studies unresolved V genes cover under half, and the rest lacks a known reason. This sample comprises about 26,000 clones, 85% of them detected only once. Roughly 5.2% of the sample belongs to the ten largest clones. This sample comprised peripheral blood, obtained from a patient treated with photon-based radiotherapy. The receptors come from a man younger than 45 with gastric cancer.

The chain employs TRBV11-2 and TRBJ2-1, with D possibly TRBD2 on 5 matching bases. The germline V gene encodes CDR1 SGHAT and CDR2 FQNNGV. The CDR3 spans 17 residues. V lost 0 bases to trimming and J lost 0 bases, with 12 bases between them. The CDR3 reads CASSLEDSPRSYNEQFF. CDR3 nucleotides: TGTGCCAGCAGCTTAGAGGACTCTCCTCGCTCCTACAATGAGCAGTTCTTC. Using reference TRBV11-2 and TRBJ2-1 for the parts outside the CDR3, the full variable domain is EAGVAQSPRYKIIEKRQSVAFWCNPISGHATLYWYQQILGQGPKLLIQFQNNGVVDDSQLPKDRFSAERLKGVDSTLKIQPAKLEDSAVYLCASSLEDSPRSYNEQFFGPGTRLTVL.

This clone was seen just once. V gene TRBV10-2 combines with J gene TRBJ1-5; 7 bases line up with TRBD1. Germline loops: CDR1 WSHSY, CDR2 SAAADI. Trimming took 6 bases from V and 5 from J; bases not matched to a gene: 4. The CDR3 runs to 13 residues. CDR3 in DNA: TGCGCCAGCAGGGCAGGGGGGGATCAGCCCCAGCATTTT. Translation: CASRAGGDQPQHF.

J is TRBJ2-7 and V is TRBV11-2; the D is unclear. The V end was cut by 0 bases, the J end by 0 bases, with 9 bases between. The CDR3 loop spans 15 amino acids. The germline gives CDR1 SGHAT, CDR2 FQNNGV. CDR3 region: CASSLDALSSYEQYF. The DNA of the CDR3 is TGTGCCAGCAGCTTAGACGCACTTAGCTCCTACGAGCAGTACTTC.

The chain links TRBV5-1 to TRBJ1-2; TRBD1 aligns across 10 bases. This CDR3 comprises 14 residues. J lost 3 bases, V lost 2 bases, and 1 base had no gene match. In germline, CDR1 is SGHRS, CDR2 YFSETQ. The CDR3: CASSFGTGDYGYTF. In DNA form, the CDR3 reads TGCGCCAGCAGCTTTGGGACAGGGGACTATGGCTACACCTTC.

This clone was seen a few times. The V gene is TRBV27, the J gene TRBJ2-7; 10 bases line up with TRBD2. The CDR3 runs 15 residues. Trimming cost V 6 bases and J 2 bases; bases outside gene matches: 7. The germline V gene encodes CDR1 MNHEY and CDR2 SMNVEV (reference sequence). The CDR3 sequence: CASRITSGTTYEQYF. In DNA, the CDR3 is TGTGCCAGCAGGATCACTAGCGGGACGACCTACGAGCAGTACTTC.

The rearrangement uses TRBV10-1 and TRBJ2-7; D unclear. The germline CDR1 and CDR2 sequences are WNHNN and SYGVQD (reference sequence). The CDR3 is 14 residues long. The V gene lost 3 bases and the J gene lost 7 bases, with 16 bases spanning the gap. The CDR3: CASSDSVARAEQYF. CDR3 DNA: TGCGCCAGCAGTGACAGCGTTGCTAGGGCTGAGCAGTACTTC.

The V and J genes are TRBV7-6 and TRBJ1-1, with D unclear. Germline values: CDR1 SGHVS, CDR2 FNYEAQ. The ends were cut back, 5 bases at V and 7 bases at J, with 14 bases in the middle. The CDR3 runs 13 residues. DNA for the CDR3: TGTGCCAGCAGCACGGACTTACTGAGTGAAGCTTTCTTT. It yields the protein CASSTDLLSEAFF.

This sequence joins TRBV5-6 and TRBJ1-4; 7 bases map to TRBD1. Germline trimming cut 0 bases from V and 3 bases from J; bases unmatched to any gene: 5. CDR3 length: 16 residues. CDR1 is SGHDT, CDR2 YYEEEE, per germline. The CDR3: CASSLGYRGSNEKLFF. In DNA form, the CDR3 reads TGTGCCAGCAGCTTGGGATACAGGGGCTCTAATGAAAAACTGTTTTTT.

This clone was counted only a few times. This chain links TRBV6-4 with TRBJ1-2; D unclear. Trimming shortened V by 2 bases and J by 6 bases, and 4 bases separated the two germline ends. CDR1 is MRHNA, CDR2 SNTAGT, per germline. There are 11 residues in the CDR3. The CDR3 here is CASSDRDGYTF. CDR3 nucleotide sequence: TGTGCCAGCAGTGACCGGGATGGCTACACCTTC.

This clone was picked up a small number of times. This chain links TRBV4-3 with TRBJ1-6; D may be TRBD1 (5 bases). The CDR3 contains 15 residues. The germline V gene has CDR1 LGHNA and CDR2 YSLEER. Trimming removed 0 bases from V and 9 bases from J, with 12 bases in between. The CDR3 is CASSQDWGAVSPLHF. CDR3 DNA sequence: TGCGCCAGCAGCCAAGATTGGGGCGCGGTTTCACCCCTCCACTTT.

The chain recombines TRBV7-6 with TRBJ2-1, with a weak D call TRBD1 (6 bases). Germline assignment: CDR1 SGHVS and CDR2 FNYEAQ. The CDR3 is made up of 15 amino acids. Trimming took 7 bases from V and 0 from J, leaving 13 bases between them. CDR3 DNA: TGTGCCAGCACCACAGGACAGAGCTCCTACAATGAGCAGTTCTTC. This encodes CASTTGQSSYNEQFF.

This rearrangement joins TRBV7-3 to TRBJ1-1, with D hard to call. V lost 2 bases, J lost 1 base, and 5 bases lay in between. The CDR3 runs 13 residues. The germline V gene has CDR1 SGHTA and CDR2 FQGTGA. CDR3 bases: TGTGCCAGCAGCTTAGACCGGAACACTGAAGCTTTCTTT. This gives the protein CASSLDRNTEAFF.

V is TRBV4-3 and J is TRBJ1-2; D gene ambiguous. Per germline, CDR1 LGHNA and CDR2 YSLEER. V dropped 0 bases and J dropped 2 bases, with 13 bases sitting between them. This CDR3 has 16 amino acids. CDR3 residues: CASSQDIGSTNYGYTF. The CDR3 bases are TGCGCCAGCAGCCAAGATATAGGGTCAACAAACTATGGCTACACCTTC.

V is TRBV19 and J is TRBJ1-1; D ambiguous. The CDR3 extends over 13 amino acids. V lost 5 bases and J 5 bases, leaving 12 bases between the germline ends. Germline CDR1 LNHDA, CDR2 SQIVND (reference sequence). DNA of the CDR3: TGTGCCAGTAGTCGTCCGATGGTGACTGAAGCTTTCTTT. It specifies CASSRPMVTEAFF.

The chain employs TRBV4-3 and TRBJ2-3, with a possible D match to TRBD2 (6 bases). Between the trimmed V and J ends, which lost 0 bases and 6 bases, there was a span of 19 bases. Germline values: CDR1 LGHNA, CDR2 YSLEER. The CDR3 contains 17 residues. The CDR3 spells CASSQDRDSYGWDTQYF. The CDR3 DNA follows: TGCGCCAGCAGCCAAGATCGGGACTCCTACGGGTGGGATACGCAGTATTTT.

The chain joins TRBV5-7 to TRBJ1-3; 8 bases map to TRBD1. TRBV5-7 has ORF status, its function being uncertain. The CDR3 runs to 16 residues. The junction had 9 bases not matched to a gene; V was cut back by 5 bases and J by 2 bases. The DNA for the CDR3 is TGTGCCAGCAGAGCCGGGACAGGATTTACTGGAAACACCATATATTTT. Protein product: CASRAGTGFTGNTIYF.

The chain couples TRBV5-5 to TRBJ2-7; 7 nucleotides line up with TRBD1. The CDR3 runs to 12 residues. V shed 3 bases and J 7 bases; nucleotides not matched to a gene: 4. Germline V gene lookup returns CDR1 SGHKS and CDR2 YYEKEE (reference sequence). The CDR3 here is CASSWTGIEQYF. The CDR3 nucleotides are TGTGCCAGCAGCTGGACAGGTATAGAGCAGTACTTC.

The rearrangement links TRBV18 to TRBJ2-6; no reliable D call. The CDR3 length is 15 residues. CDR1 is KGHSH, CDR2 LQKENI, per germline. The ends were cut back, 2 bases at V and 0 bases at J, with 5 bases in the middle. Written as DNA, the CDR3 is TGTGCCAGCTCACCATCGAGCTCTGGGGCCAACGTCCTGACTTTC. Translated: CASSPSSSGANVLTF.